Following are 3 T cell receptor beta chains from one sample sequenced in a study of blood T cell repertoires in COVID-19. Some clones are missing from TCRdb's copy, which holds only in-frame ones; the method was immunoSEQ multiplex PCR. The table records about 77,000 clones, around 69% of them present only once. The sample consisted of peripheral blood. Source of these receptors: a man in his 70s with active or convalescent COVID-19.

This chain joins TRBV2 and TRBJ1-5, with a tentative D call TRBD1 (6 bases). The CDR3 has 14 residues. The ends were cut back, 6 bases at V and 6 bases at J, with 15 bases in the middle. Per the germline V gene, CDR1 is SNHLY and CDR2 is FYNNEI. Written as DNA, the CDR3 is TGTGCCAGCAGAGCACAGGGTCGTGGTCAGCCCCAGCATTTT. Residues: CASRAQGRGQPQHF.

This rearrangement joins TRBV14 to TRBJ1-4, with D hard to call. The CDR3 length is 14 residues. From germline, CDR1 is SGHDN and CDR2 FVKESK. V was pared by 2 bases and J by 3 bases, with 7 bases between. The CDR3 DNA is TGTGCCAGCAGCCAACTAACCGCTAATGAAAAACTGTTTTTT. As protein: CASSQLTANEKLFF. The full variable domain, rest sourced from reference TRBV14 and TRBJ1-4, is EAGVTQFPSHSVIEKGQTVTLRCDPISGHDNLYWYRRVMGKEIKFLLHFVKESKQDESGMPNNRFLAERTGGTYSTLKVQPAELEDSGVYFCASSQLTANEKLFFGSGTQLSVL.

The chain joins TRBV5-4 to TRBJ2-7, with D possibly TRBD1 on 6 matching bases. In germline, CDR1 is SGHNT, CDR2 YYREEE (reference sequence). The CDR3 has 14 residues. The V end was cut by 7 bases, the J end by 5 bases, with 19 bases between. The CDR3 protein is CASSPRGTGDEQYF. The DNA for the CDR3 is TGTGCCAGCTCACCCAGGGGAACGGGCGACGAGCAGTACTTC.